These 3 T cell receptor beta chains share one sample of origin, sequenced in a study of cytomegalovirus exposure and HLA in healthy donors. 60 Vbeta and 13 Jbeta primers were used in PCR. Profiling relied on immunoSEQ multiplex PCR, and the TCRdb table lists in-frame clones only, not all of them. The sample holds about 110,000 clones, over 65% seen once. The sample consisted of PBMCs. Every receptor here comes from a woman younger than 45 in good health and CMV-seronegative.

This clone was seen more than once but under ten times. This chain connects TRBV28 to TRBJ2-5; the D gene is possibly TRBD2 (5 bases). V was pared by 2 bases and J by 4 bases, with 5 bases between. There are 12 residues in the CDR3. Germline CDR1 reads MDHEN; CDR2 reads SYDVKM. The CDR3 DNA follows: TGTGCCAGCAGTTTACTAGCAGAGACCCAGTACTTC. Protein: CASSLLAETQYF.

The gene calls are TRBV7-2 and TRBJ1-1; a weak D match, TRBD1 (5 bases). V lost 1 base and J lost 10, with 25 bases in between. CDR3 length: 17 residues. Germline assignment: CDR1 SGHTA and CDR2 FQGNSA. The CDR3 DNA sequence: TGTGCCAGCAGCTTAGGTCCCGGCCGGGGGGGAAATTTTATAGCTTTCTTT. Its translation: CASSLGPGRGGNFIAFF.

V and J are TRBV20-1 and TRBJ2-7; D unresolved. Trimming pared 8 bases from V and 3 bases from J, leaving 11 bases between. The CDR3 is 11 residues long. Per germline, CDR1 DFQATT and CDR2 SNEGSKA (reference sequence). CDR3 sequence reads: CSPRDFYEQYF. The CDR3 DNA reads as TGCAGTCCCAGAGACTTCTACGAGCAGTACTTC.